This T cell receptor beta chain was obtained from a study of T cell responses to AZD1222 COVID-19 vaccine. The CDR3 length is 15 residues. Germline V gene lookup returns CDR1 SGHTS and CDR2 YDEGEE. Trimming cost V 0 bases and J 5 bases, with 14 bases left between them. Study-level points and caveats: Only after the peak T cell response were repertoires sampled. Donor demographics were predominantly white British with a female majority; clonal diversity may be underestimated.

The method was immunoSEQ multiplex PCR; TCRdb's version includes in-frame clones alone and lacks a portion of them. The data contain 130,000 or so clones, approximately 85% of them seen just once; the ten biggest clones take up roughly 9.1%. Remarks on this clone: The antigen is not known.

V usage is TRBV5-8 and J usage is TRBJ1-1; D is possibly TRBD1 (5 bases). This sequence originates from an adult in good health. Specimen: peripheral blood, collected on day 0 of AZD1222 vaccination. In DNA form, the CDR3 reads TGTGCCAGCAGCTTGGTGGACGGGGCGGGTACTGAAGCTTTCTTT. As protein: CASSLVDGAGTEAFF.